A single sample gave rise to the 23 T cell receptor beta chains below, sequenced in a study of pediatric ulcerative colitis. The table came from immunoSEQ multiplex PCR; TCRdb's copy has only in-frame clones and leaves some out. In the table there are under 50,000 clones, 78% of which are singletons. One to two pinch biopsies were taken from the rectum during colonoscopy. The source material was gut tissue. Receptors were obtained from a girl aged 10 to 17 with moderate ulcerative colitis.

CDR3 nucleotide sequence: TGTGCCAGCTCACCAACGACACGGCCCACCGGGGAGCTGTTTTTT. It encodes CASSPTTRPTGELFF. The chain employs TRBV18 and TRBJ2-2; D remains ambiguous. The V gene lost 2 bases and the J gene lost 4 bases, with 11 bases spanning the gap. CDR1 is KGHSH and CDR2 is LQKENI in the germline V gene. The CDR3 length is 15 residues. Together with reference TRBV18 and TRBJ2-2, the CDR3 gives the full variable domain: NAGVMQNPRHLVRRRGQEARLRCSPMKGHSHVYWYRQLPEEGLKFMVYLQKENIIDESGMPKERFSAEFPKEGPSILRIQQVVRGDSAAYFCASSPTTRPTGELFFGEGSRLTVL.

This CDR3 reads CAIRGNNRDRVVEQYF. CDR3 coding DNA: TGTGCCATTAGGGGTAATAACCGGGACAGGGTGGTCGAGCAGTACTTC. The chain has TRBV10-3 and TRBJ2-7; 9 positions agree with TRBD1. The germline CDR1 and CDR2 sequences are ENHRY and SYGVKD. This CDR3 region has 16 residues. With 9 bases clipped from V and 6 bases from J, the junction kept 18 bases outside the gene matches.

CDR3 DNA sequence: TGTGCCAGCTCACCACGTACAGGGGACACCGGGGAGCTGTTTTTT. Residues: CASSPRTGDTGELFF. The rearrangement links TRBV18 to TRBJ2-2; 7 bases match TRBD1. Germline lookup yields CDR1 KGHSH and CDR2 LQKENI. Trimming cost V 1 base and J 3 bases; bases outside gene matches: 2. This CDR3 contains 15 residues.

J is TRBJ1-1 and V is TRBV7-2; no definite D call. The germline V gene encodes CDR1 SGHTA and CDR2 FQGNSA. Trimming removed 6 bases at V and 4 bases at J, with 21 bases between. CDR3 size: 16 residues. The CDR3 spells CASSQPFFEGGTEAFF. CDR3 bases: TGTGCCAGCAGTCAACCCTTTTTCGAGGGCGGCACTGAAGCTTTCTTT. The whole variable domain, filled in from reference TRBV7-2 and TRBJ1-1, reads GAGVSQSPSNKVTEKGKDVELRCDPISGHTALYWYRQSLGQGLEFLIYFQGNSAPDKSGLPSDRFSAERTGGSVSTLTIQRTQQEDSAVYLCASSQPFFEGGTEAFFGQGTRLTVV.

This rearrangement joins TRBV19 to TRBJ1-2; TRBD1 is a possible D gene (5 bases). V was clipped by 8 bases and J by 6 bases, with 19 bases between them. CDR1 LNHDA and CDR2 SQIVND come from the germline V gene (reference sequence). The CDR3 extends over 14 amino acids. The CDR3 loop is CASEPGTSMDGYTF. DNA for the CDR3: TGTGCCAGTGAACCCGGGACGTCTATGGATGGCTACACCTTC.

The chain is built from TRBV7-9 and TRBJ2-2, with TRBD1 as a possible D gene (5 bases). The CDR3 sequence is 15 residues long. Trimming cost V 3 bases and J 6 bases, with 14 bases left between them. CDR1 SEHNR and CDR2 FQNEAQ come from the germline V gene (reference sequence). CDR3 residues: CASSLDKGLSGELFF. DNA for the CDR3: TGTGCCAGCAGCTTGGACAAGGGATTATCCGGGGAGCTGTTTTTT.

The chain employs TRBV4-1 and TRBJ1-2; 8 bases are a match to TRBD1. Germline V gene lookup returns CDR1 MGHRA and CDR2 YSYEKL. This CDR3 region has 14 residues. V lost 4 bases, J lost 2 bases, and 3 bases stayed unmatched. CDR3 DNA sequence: TGCGCCAGCAGCCGCGACAGGGGAAACTATGGCTACACCTTC. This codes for CASSRDRGNYGYTF.

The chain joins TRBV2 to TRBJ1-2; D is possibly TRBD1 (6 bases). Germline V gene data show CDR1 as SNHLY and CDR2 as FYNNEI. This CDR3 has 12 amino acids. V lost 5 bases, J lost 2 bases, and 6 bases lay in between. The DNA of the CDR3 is TGTGCCAGCAGTACAGGGAACTATGGCTACACCTTC. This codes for CASSTGNYGYTF.

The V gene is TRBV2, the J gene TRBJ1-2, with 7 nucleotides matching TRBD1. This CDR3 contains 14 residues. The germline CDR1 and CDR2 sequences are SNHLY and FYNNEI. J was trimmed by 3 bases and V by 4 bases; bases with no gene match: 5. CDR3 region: CASSVHRGDYGYTF. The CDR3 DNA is TGTGCCAGCAGTGTCCACAGGGGTGACTATGGCTACACCTTC.

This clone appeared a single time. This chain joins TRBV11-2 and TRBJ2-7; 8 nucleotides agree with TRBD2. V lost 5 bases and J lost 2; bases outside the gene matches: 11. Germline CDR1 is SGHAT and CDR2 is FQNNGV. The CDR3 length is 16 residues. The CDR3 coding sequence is TGTGCCAGCAGCCTAGGACTAGCTATTAACCCCTACGAGCAGTACTTC. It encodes CASSLGLAINPYEQYF.

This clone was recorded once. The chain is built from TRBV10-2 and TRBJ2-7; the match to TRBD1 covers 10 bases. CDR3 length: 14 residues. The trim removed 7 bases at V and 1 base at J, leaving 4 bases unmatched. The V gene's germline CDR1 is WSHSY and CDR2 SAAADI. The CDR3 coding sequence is TGCGCCAGCATCGGGACAGGGGTTTCCTACGAGCAGTACTTC. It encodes CASIGTGVSYEQYF.

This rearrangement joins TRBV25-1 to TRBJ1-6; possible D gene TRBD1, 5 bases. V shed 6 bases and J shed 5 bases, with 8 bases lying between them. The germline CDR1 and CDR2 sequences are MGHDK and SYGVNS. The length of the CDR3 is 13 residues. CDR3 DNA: TGTGCCAGCAGCAGGGATGATAATTCACCCCTCCACTTT. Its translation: CASSRDDNSPLHF.

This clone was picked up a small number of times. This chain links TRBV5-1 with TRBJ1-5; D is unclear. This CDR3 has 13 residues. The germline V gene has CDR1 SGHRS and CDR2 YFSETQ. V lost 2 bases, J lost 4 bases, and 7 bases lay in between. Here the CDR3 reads CASSFDRNQPQHF. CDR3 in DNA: TGCGCCAGCAGCTTTGACCGAAATCAGCCCCAGCATTTT.

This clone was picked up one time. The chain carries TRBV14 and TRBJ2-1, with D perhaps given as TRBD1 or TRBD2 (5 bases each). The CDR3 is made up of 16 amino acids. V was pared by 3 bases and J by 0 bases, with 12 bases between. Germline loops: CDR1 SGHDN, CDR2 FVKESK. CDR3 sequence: CASSQYSGSSYNEQFF. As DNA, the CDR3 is TGTGCCAGCAGCCAGTATTCAGGGAGCTCCTACAATGAGCAGTTCTTC. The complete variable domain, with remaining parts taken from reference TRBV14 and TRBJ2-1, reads EAGVTQFPSHSVIEKGQTVTLRCDPISGHDNLYWYRRVMGKEIKFLLHFVKESKQDESGMPNNRFLAERTGGTYSTLKVQPAELEDSGVYFCASSQYSGSSYNEQFFGPGTRLTVL.

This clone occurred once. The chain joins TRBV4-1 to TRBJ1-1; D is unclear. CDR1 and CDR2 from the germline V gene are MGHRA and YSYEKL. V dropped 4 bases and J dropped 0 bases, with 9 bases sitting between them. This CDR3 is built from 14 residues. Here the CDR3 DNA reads TGCGCCAGCAGCCCAGACACTTTGAACACTGAAGCTTTCTTT. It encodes CASSPDTLNTEAFF.

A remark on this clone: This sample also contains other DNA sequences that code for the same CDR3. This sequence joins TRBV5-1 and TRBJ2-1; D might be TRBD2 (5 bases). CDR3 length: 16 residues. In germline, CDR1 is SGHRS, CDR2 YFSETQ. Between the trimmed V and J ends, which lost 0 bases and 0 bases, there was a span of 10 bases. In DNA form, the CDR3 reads TGCGCCAGCAGCTTGGGGGGAGACCTCTCCTACAATGAGCAGTTCTTC. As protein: CASSLGGDLSYNEQFF.

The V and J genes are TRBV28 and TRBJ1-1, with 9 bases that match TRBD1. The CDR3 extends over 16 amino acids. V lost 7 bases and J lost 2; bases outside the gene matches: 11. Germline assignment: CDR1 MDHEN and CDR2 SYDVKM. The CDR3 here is CASKLGQGLGNTEAFF. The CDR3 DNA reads TGTGCCAGCAAGCTGGGACAGGGATTAGGTAACACTGAAGCTTTCTTT. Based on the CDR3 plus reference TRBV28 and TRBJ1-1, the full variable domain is DVKVTQSSRYLVKRTGEKVFLECVQDMDHENMFWYRQDPGLGLRLIYFSYDVKMKEKGDIPEGYSVSREKKERFSLILESASTNQTSMYLCASKLGQGLGNTEAFFGQGTRLTVV.

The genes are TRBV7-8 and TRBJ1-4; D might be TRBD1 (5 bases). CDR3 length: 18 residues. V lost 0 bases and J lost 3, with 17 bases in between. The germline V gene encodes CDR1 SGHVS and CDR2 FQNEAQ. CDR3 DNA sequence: TGTGCCAGCAGCTTAGCGGGGCAGGTCTCGTGGGCTAATGAAAAACTGTTTTTT. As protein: CASSLAGQVSWANEKLFF.

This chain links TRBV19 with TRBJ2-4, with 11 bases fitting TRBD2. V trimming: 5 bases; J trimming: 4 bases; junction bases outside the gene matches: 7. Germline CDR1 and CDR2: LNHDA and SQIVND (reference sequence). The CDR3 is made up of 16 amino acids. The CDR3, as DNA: TGTGCCAGTAGTTCGGGACTAGCGGAGGCGAAAAACATTCAGTACTTC. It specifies CASSSGLAEAKNIQYF.

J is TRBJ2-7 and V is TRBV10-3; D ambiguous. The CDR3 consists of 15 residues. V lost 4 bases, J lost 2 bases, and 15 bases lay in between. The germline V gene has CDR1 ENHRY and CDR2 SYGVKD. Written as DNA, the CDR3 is TGTGCCATCAGTGGGTCCTCGATAATCCCCTACGAGCAGTACTTC. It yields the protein CAISGSSIIPYEQYF.

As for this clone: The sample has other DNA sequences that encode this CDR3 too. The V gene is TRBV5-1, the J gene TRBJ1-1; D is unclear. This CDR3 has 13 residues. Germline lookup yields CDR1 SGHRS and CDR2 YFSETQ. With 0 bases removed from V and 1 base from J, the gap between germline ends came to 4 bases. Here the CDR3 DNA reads TGCGCCAGCAGCTTGGGAGGGAACACTGAAGCTTTCTTT. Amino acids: CASSLGGNTEAFF.

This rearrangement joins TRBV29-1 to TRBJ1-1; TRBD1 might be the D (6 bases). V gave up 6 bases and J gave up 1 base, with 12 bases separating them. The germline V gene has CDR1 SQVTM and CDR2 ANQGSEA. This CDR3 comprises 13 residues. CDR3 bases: TGCAGCGTACGCCTAGGGGGGAACACTGAAGCTTTCTTT. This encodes CSVRLGGNTEAFF. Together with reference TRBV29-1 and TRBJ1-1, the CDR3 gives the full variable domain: SAVISQKPSRDICQRGTSLTIQCQVDSQVTMMFWYRQQPGQSLTLIATANQGSEATYESGFVIDKFPISRPNLTFSTLTVSNMSPEDSSIYLCSVRLGGNTEAFFGQGTRLTVV.

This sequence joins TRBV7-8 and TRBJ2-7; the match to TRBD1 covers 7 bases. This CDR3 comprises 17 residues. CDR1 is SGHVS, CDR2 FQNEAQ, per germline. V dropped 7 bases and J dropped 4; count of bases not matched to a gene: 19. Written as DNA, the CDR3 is TGTGCCAGCACCGAAGTACCCCTTAGACAGGGAAGGTACGAGCAGTACTTC. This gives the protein CASTEVPLRQGRYEQYF.